This T cell receptor beta chain was recorded in a study of T cells in Graves' hyperthyroidism and ophthalmopathy. Study conclusions and caveats: Within blood appeared most thyroid clonotypes that had expanded above 0.001.

The CDR3 consists of 14 residues. Germline V CDR1 and CDR2: WNHNN, SYGVQD (reference sequence). Trimming removed 0 bases at V and 7 bases at J, with 12 bases between. A note on this clonotype: Antigen unknown.

Amplification yielded TCR beta CDR3 regions, with RNA transcripts as the source. HTBI primers were the set used in a first-round RT-PCR of the TCR CDR3. One entry per CDR3 protein, called by TCRdb with MiXCR from the multiplex PCR reads. The table lists 530,000 or so distinct CDR3 sequences, around 22% of them singletons. Fresh peripheral blood, 9.5 to 10 ml of it, supplied the PBMCs. This receptor was taken from a woman in her twenties or thirties with Graves' ophthalmopathy. This rearrangement joins TRBV10-1 to TRBJ1-1; D not resolved. The sequenced sample consisted of blood. The CDR3 sequence is CASSESTRRGEAFF. CDR3 coding DNA: TGCGCCAGCAGTGAGTCGACTCGCCGGGGTGAAGCTTTCTTT.